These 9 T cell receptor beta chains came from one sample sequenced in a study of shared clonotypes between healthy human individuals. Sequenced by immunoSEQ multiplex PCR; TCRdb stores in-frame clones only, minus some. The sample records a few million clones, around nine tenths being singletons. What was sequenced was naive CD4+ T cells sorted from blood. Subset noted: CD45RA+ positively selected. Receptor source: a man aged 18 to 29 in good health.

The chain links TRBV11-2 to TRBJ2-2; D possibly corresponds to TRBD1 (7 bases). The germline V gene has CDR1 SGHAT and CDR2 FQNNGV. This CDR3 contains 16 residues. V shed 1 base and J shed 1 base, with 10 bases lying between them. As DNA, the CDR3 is TGTGCCAGCAGCTTAGTCAGGGGGGAGAACACCGGGGAGCTGTTTTTT. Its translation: CASSLVRGENTGELFF. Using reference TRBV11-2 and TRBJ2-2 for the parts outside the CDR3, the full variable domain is EAGVAQSPRYKIIEKRQSVAFWCNPISGHATLYWYQQILGQGPKLLIQFQNNGVVDDSQLPKDRFSAERLKGVDSTLKIQPAKLEDSAVYLCASSLVRGENTGELFFGEGSRLTVL.

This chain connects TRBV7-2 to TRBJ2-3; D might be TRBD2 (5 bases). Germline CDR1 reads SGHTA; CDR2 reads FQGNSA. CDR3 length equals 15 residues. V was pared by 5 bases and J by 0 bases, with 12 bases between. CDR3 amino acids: CASSRRRTSTDTQYF. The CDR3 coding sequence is TGTGCCAGCAGCAGGAGGCGAACTAGCACAGATACGCAGTATTTT.

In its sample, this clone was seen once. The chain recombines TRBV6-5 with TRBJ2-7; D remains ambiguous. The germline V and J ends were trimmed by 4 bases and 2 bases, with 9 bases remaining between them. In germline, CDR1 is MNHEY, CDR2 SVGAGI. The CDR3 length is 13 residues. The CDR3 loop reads CASSSRPTYEQYF. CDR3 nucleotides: TGTGCCAGCAGTTCCAGGCCTACCTACGAGCAGTACTTC.

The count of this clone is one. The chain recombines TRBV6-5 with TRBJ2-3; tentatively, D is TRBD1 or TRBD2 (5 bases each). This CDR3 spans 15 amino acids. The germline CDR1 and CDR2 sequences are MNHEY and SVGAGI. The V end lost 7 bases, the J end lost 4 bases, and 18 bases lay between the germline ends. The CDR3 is CASKRDRFFSDTQYF. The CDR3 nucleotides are TGTGCCAGCAAGAGGGACCGGTTTTTTTCAGATACGCAGTATTTT.

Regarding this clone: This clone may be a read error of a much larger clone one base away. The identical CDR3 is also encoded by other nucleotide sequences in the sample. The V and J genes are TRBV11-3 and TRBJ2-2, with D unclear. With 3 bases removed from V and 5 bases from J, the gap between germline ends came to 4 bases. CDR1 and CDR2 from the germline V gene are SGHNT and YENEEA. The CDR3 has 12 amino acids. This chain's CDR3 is CASSLETGELFF. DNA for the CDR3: TGTGCCAGCAGCTTGGAAACCGGGGAGCTGTTTTTT.

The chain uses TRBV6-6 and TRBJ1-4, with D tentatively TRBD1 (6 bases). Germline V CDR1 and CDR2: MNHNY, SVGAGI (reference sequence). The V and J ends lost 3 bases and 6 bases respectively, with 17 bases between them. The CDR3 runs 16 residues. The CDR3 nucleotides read TGTGCCAGCAGTTATTTGGGTGGGGGGGCTTATGAAAAACTGTTTTTT. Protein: CASSYLGGGAYEKLFF.

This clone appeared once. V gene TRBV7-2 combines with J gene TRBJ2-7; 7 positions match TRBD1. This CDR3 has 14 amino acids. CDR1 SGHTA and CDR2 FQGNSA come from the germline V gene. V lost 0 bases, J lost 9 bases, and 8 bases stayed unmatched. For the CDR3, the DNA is TGTGCCAGCAGCTTAGCCTGGGACAGCCGTGTGCAGTACTTC. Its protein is CASSLAWDSRVQYF.

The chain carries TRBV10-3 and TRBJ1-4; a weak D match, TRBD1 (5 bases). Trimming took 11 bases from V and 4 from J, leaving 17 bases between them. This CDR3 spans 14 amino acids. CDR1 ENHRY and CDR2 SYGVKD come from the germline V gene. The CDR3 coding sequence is TGTGCCGCCGCAACGGGACGAGATAATGAAAAACTGTTTTTT. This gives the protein CAAATGRDNEKLFF.

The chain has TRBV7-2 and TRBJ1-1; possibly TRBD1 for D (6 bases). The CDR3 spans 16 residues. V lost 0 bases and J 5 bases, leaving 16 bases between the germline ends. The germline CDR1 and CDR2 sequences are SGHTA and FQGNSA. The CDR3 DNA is TGTGCCAGCAGCTTAGCGGGGGCAGGGAGGAGGACTGAAGCTTTCTTT. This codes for CASSLAGAGRRTEAFF.